This T cell receptor beta chain was sequenced for a study of breast tumors, draining lymph nodes, adjacent tissues. Study-wide points: Tumor T cell lymph node origin was a supported hypothesis, not proven. The data were judged consistent with most tumor T cells coming from lymph node and expanding in tumor.

Samples came from axillary lymph nodes draining the breast cancer. This clonotype came up many times. Its antigen is undetermined. TCRdb itself ran the multiplex PCR reads through MiXCR, one entry per CDR3 protein. The sample yields about 140,000 distinct CDR3 sequences, about 31% seen once. Germline V gene data show CDR1 as SGHAT and CDR2 as FQNNGV. This CDR3 has 17 amino acids. Deletions cut 5 bases from V and 2 bases from J, with 20 bases between. The sample was axillary lymph node tissue. The chain links TRBV11-2 to TRBJ2-3; TRBD1 might be the D (5 bases). The receptor's source is a female donor with breast cancer. Some clones in this sample may be carry-over from other donors' samples. The CDR3 here is CASSPRQNPSNTDTQYF. The CDR3 region has the DNA TGTGCCAGCAGCCCCAGACAGAATCCGAGCAACACAGATACGCAGTATTTT.